Listed below are T cell receptor beta chains from one sample, sequenced in a study of blood T cell repertoires in COVID-19. The table came from immunoSEQ multiplex PCR; TCRdb's copy has only in-frame clones and leaves some out. The sample includes 250,000 or so clones, around 90% of them seen just once. Source material: peripheral blood. These receptor sequences come from a woman in her 70s with active or convalescent COVID-19. The CDR3 runs from the conserved cysteine through the conserved F or W. The listing skips clone size in some rows; elsewhere it reads once, few, many or a size class.

size: .; J: TRBJ1-4; V: TRBV19; CDR3: CASSIRPGQSNEKLFF
size: .; J: TRBJ1-3; V: TRBV9; CDR3: CASSDTGTGDTIYF
size: .; J: TRBJ2-4; V: TRBV29-1; CDR3: CSVYHDRSNIQYF
size: .; J: TRBJ2-7; V: TRBV5-6; CDR3: CASTRTWSSYEQYF
size: .; J: TRBJ2-5; V: TRBV5-1; CDR3: CASTQGAGETQYF
size: .; J: TRBJ2-5; V: TRBV3-1/TRBV3-2; CDR3: CASSQVAGVQETQYF
size: .; J: TRBJ2-2; V: TRBV7-6; CDR3: CASSEGGLGTGELFF
size: .; J: TRBJ1-2; V: TRBV4-3; CDR3: CASSQSQGSNYGYTF
size: .; J: TRBJ1-2; V: TRBV27; CDR3: CASSFSSSWTAPRGYTF
size: .; J: TRBJ1-2; V: TRBV11-2; CDR3: CASSAVPTRGLYGYTF
size: few; J: TRBJ1-1; V: TRBV7-2; CDR3: CASSLGGLNTEAFF
size: .; J: TRBJ1-4; V: TRBV7-9; CDR3: CASSLPGANEKLFF
size: .; J: TRBJ1-1; V: TRBV19; CDR3: CASTHKGQDTEAFF
size: .; J: TRBJ2-5; V: TRBV24-1; CDR3: CATNGAGETQYF
size: .; J: TRBJ1-2; V: TRBV12-3/TRBV12-4; CDR3: CASSLGTVVGYTF
size: .; J: TRBJ2-4; V: TRBV12-5; CDR3: CASGRRYRGVAKNIQYF
size: once; J: TRBJ1-5; V: TRBV2; CDR3: CASSDPGTFNQPQHF
size: .; J: TRBJ1-5; V: TRBV19; CDR3: CASSQASRNQPQHF
size: .; J: TRBJ2-1; V: TRBV20-1; CDR3: CSASRGLSNNEQFF
size: few; J: TRBJ1-2; V: TRBV19; CDR3: CASSMGRGVYGYTF
size: .; J: TRBJ1-1; V: TRBV25-1; CDR3: CASNMNTEAFF
size: .; J: TRBJ2-2; V: TRBV6-5; CDR3: CASSPPRGELFF
size: .; J: TRBJ2-3; V: TRBV7-3; CDR3: CASSPRVLAGGISSTDTQYF
size: .; J: TRBJ1-5; V: TRBV10-2; CDR3: CASSAGGDQPQHF
size: .; J: TRBJ2-7; V: TRBV18; CDR3: CASSRPGQVSYEQYF
size: .; J: TRBJ1-4; V: TRBV12-3/TRBV12-4; CDR3: CASSSGYEKLFF
size: .; J: TRBJ1-6; V: TRBV18; CDR3: CASSINTGEDSPLHF
size: .; J: TRBJ1-3; V: TRBV27; CDR3: CASSSPGGSGNTIYF
size: .; J: TRBJ1-2; V: TRBV2; CDR3: CASTPMSSTAMGYTF
size: .; J: TRBJ2-3; V: TRBV11-3; CDR3: CASSLAGGPEDTQYF
size: .; J: TRBJ2-1; V: TRBV5-1; CDR3: CASSLGTSGANEQFF
size: .; J: TRBJ2-1; V: TRBV7-3; CDR3: CASSLTGLAGVNEQFF
size: once; J: TRBJ1-5; V: TRBV6-5; CDR3: CASGLNQPQHF
size: .; J: TRBJ1-2; V: TRBV3-1/TRBV3-2; CDR3: CASSQEDSRYGYTF
size: many; J: TRBJ1-6; V: TRBV10-3; CDR3: CAIKDRADSPLHF
size: .; J: TRBJ2-2; V: TRBV19; CDR3: CAISLHRDNTGELFF
size: .; J: TRBJ1-2; V: TRBV18; CDR3: CASSPAGADYGYTF
size: .; J: TRBJ1-4; V: TRBV6-2/TRBV6-3; CDR3: CASSWAEKLFF
size: .; J: TRBJ2-1; V: TRBV7-2; CDR3: CASSLGQSPNEQFF
size: .; J: TRBJ2-5; V: TRBV5-1; CDR3: CASSSNTGPQETQYF
size: .; J: TRBJ1-1; V: TRBV29-1; CDR3: CSVEESRANTEAFF
size: .; J: TRBJ2-7; V: TRBV7-2; CDR3: CASSLARGGEQYF
size: once; J: TRBJ1-4; V: TRBV3-1/TRBV3-2; CDR3: CASSQTRGLEKLFF
size: .; J: TRBJ1-1; V: TRBV6-4; CDR3: CASSDGTGVGSTEAFF
size: few; J: TRBJ1-2; V: TRBV11-2; CDR3: CASSLGVGTAYYGYTF
size: .; J: TRBJ1-3; V: TRBV29-1; CDR3: CSVGQGSSGNTIYF
size: .; J: TRBJ1-2; V: TRBV27; CDR3: CASSYGTGDGYTF